This T cell receptor beta chain was profiled in a study of CD8 T cells in Susac syndrome. General study findings and limits: Clonal expansion was not observed in the Susac syndrome CD4+ T cell repertoires.

FACS enriched CD8+ TEMRA cells, while bulk CD8+ and CD4+ were negatively isolated. This CDR3 contains 14 residues. CDR1 GTSNPN and CDR2 SVGIG come from the germline V gene (reference sequence). Between the trimmed V and J ends, which lost 0 bases and 2 bases, there was a span of 10 bases. This clonotype came up once. Its antigen is as yet unknown. Random hexamers were used to reverse transcribe roughly 0.45 to 1 ug of RNA. Amplification of TCR beta CDR3 spanned 54 Vbeta and 13 Jbeta via immunoSEQ multiplex PCR. TCRdb re-called the immunoSEQ multiplex PCR reads with MiXCR, one entry per CDR3 protein. The top ten hold 0.095% to 0.12% of the sample, which has 200,000 to 300,000 distinct CDR3 sequences, 90% to 96% seen once.

The source is a human donor with Susac syndrome. Sequenced material: CD4+ T cells from PBMCs. The chain combines TRBV30 with TRBJ1-2, with D uncertain. CDR3 in DNA: TGTGCCTGGAGTGTATCGACCGGGAACTATGGCTACACCTTC. It translates to CAWSVSTGNYGYTF.